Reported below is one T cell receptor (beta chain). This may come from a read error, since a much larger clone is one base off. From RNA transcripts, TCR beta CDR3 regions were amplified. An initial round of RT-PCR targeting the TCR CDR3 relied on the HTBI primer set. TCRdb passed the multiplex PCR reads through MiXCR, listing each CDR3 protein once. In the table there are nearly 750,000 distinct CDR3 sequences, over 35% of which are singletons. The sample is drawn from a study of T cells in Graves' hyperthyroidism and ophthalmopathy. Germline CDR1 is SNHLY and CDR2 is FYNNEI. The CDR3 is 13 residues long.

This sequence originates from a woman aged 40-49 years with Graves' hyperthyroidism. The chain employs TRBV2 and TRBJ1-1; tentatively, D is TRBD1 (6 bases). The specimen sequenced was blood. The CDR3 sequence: CAGRKQGRTEAFF. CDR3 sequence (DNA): TGTGCCGGCAGAAAACAGGGTAGGACTGAAGCTTTCTTT.